This T cell receptor beta chain is from a study of shared clonotypes between healthy human individuals. Turning to the study itself: Contributing individuals were two females and three males aged 18 to 49.

The protocol was immunoSEQ multiplex PCR, while the TCRdb copy is restricted to in-frame clones and leaves out a portion. The data contain 490,000 or so clones, roughly 85% of them singletons. Sequencing was done on a sample of PBMCs. This sequence originates from a woman in her thirties or forties in good health. Some clones in this sample may be carry-over from other donors' samples.

The CDR3 sequence: CATNPGQLTNEKLFF. DNA for the CDR3: TGTGCCACCAATCCGGGACAGCTAACTAATGAAAAACTGTTTTTT. J is TRBJ1-4 and V is TRBV10-3; 7 bases agree with TRBD1. The CDR3 contains 15 residues. The V gene's germline CDR1 is ENHRY and CDR2 SYGVKD. With V trimmed by 10 bases and J by 1 base, 9 bases remained unmatched.